This TCR beta chain comes out of a study of cytomegalovirus exposure and HLA in healthy donors. CDR3 length: 15 amino acids. V was pared by 3 bases and J by 2 bases, with 4 bases of the junction left unmatched. Germline V gene data show CDR1 as SQVTM and CDR2 as ANQGSEA. This clone was observed a handful of times. Its antigen is unknown. Primers included in the PCR were 60 Vbeta and 13 Jbeta primers. Profiling relied on immunoSEQ multiplex PCR, and the TCRdb table lists in-frame clones only, not all of them. The sample yields about 140,000 clones, 70% to 85% seen once. Regarding the study as a whole: What was likely a sequencing artifact was a cluster of highly shared sequence variants. TCR beta V segments were, for the most part, productive about 87% or about 30% of the time in an earlier analysis. Indistinguishable V segments, including TRBV6-2 and TRBV6-3, were excluded. HLA alleles showed associations with 16,951 TCR beta sequences in a later analysis, at a 0.05 false discovery rate.

Sequencing was carried out using PBMCs. This receptor was obtained from a male donor in good health and CMV-seronegative. The rearrangement joins TRBV29-1 to TRBJ2-1, with TRBD2 matching over 10 bases. The CDR3 is CSVDGSGGPYNEQFF. The CDR3 DNA is TGCAGCGTTGATGGTAGCGGGGGGCCCTACAATGAGCAGTTCTTC.